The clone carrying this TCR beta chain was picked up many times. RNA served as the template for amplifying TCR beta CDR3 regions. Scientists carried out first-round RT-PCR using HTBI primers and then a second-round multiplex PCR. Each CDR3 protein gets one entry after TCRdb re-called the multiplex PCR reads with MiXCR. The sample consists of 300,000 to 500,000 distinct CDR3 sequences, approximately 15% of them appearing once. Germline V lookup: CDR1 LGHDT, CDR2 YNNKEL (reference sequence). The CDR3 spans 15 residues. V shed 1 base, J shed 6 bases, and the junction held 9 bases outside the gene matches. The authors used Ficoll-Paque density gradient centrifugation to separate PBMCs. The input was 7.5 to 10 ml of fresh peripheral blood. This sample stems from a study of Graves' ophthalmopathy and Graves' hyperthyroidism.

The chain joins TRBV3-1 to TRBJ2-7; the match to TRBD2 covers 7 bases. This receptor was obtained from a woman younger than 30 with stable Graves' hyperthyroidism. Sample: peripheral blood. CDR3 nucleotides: TGTGCCAGCAGCCAAGGAGGGCGGACTAGGGGCGAGCAGTACTTC. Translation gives CASSQGGRTRGEQYF.